The present T cell receptor (beta chain) was sequenced within a study of molecular identifiers for immune sequencing clone quantification. Points from the study as a whole: Spiked Jurkat TCR RNA originating from one cell could reportedly be identified amid some 950,000 naive cells.

Libraries from naive CD8 cells were generated from roughly 18,000 to 920,000 sorted cells (with 10%, 30% or 50% RNA). When naive CD8 T cells were sorted, they were gated as CD8+CD4-CCR7+CD45RA+. The germline CDR1 and CDR2 sequences are SGHVS and FNYEAQ. V was shortened by 1 base and J by 3 bases, with 8 bases between the two germline ends. CDR3 length equals 14 residues. This clonotype was found a few times. The antigen is not known. A clone one base away is much larger, so this may be a read error. This likely comes from a read error, as the CDR3 has no conserved phenylalanine or tryptophan at its end. TCRdb redid the calling of the PCR reads with MiXCR, one entry per CDR3 protein. The repertoire holds about 640,000 distinct CDR3 sequences, with 20% as singletons.

The specimen was naive CD8+ T cells from blood, with Jurkat cell RNA spiked in. Subset here: FACS-sorted CD8+CD4-CCR7+CD45RA+ naive T cells. V gene TRBV7-6 combines with J gene TRBJ2-3; no clear D gene. The clonotype originates from a human donor in good health. Some libraries in this study had Jurkat cell RNA spiked in. The CDR3 DNA reads as TGTGCCAGCAGCTTAGTATCCCAGACAGATACGCAGTATCTT. Its translation: CASSLVSQTDTQYL.